This T cell receptor (beta chain) was retrieved from a study of Ad26.COV2.S vaccination and SARS-CoV-2 variants (dated by TCRdb to about 2021). Some background on the complete study: Vaccine-arm donors were drawn from COV1001, a multicentre, randomized, double-blind, placebo-controlled phase I-IIa trial of Ad26.COV2.S in healthy adults. Ad26.COV2.S was administered intramuscularly at 5 x 10^10 or 1 x 10^11 viral particles, either as a single shot or as two shots given 56 days apart. TCRbeta repertoire sequencing was used to assess the specificity and breadth of SARS-CoV-2-reactive T cell receptors after Ad26.COV2.S vaccination. The TCR-sequenced set comprised around 30 samples: some 20 Ad26.COV2.S vaccine recipients, 5 placebo recipients and 8 SARS-CoV-2 convalescent individuals. Participants in the trial were split at random into five groups of five each, receiving low-dose or high-dose Ad26.COV2.S once or twice, or else placebo on both occasions. Investigators did not know the trial group allocation while performing experiments and assessing outcomes. Study-level results and caveats: Vaccine and placebo recipients had similar non-spike TCR breadth, a finding consistent with the vaccine containing only spike. After vaccination, spike-specific CD8+ and CD4+ T cell responses were reported to show substantial breadth. The authors noted that the TCR breadth and depth analyses may have underestimated total T cell responses. Spike-specific TCR breadth was higher in Ad26.COV2.S recipients than in placebo recipients (P = 0.0014). The study was not powered to compare responses between vaccine doses or regimens.

In the case of this clone: The clone's antigen remains unknown. No clone much larger than this one lies a single base away; base qualities are absent.

The immunoSEQ Assay was used to sequence TCRbeta CDR3 regions. After extraction, genomic DNA underwent amplification by bias-controlled multiplex PCR, followed by high-throughput sequencing. The original methods were these. To quantify the absolute abundance of each unique TCRbeta CDR3 region, sequences were collapsed and filtered. Usable DNA was measured by amplifying reference genes present in all nucleated cells, and TCRbeta template counts were normalized to that usable DNA to estimate T cell fraction. Repertoire TCRs were annotated as SARS-CoV-2-specific by exact matching of V gene, CDR3 amino acid sequence and J gene to a known reactive TCR set. The reference SARS-CoV-2 TCR set was derived from MIRA and filtered for enrichment in COVID-19-positive ImmuneCODE repertoires, a step that removed public or cross-reactive TCRs. Using the MIRA antigens, annotated TCRs were further analysed by specific ORF or by position within an ORF. Depth was the summed frequency of annotated unique rearrangements, while breadth was defined as annotated unique rearrangements over total unique productive rearrangements. Group comparisons of TCR breadth used two-sided Wilcoxon rank-sum tests. In TCRdb, the immuneACCESS table is reduced to in-frame sequences with V and J assigned. These tables do not hold every clone; where another copy was compared, an unresolved V gene accounts for under half, and the others remain unexplained. V and J calls plus clone size are reproduced from that table; the DNA served to infer D and trimming. The sample records about 350,000 clones, around 89% of which are singletons. The top ten clonotypes cover around 5.3% of the sample.

The CDR3 spans 14 residues, from the cysteine through the phenylalanine. Only CDR3 DNA remains: 42 bases, in frame from the first base. V lost 2 bases and J lost 0 bases; the stretch between them is 7 bases long. CDR1 and CDR2 are read off the germline V gene (reference sequence) as GTSNPN and SVGIG. The intended sense of this specimen's treatment or condition label: about 20 received Ad26.COV2.S at low or high dose, single or two shots; five or six received placebo; per-sample allocation not given. Repertoires of vaccine and placebo recipients were sequenced from samples taken on day 63 after the first injection. Cohort 1b enrolled some 25 adults aged 18-55 years at a single site in Boston, USA, between 29 July and 7 August 2020. Ad26.COV2.S was a replication-incompetent adenovirus type 26 vector that expressed a prefusion-stabilized SARS-CoV-2 spike protein derived from the original Wuhan strain.

The clonotype was recovered from a person aged 18 to 65 who received the Ad26.COV2.S COVID-19 vaccine or a placebo. Recombination joined TRBV30 with TRBJ1-4; confidence is insufficient to name the D gene. The specimen was peripheral blood, collected in a trial of Ad26.COV2.S vaccine versus placebo. The CDR3 amino acid sequence is: CAWSSQATNEKLFF. The DNA sequence follows: TGTGCCTGGAGTTCACAAGCAACTAATGAAAAACTGTTTTTT. Joined to the reference TRBV30 and TRBJ1-4 proteins, this CDR3 gives the full variable domain: SQTIHQWPATLVQPVGSPLSLECTVEGTSNPNLYWYRQAAGRGLQLLFYSVGIGQISSEVPQNLSASRPQDRQFILSSKKLLLSDSGFYLCAWSSQATNEKLFFGSGTQLSVL.